Following are 32 T cell receptor beta chains from one sample sequenced in a study of OX40 agonist ivuxolimab in advanced cancers. Sequencing used immunoSEQ multiplex PCR; TCRdb keeps in-frame clones, though not all of them. The repertoire includes roughly 15,000 clones, almost 95% of them detected once, and roughly 7.2% sits in the top ten. The sequencing used CD4+ or CD8+ T cells sorted from blood, collected in a trial of the OX40 agonist ivuxolimab. The receptors originated from an adult with an advanced solid tumor such as melanoma, head and neck, liver or kidney cancer.

The chain recombines TRBV6-5 with TRBJ2-1, with TRBD1 matching over 11 bases. Germline V lookup: CDR1 MNHEY, CDR2 SVGAGI. The V and J ends lost 2 bases and 6 bases, in that order; junction bases with no gene match: 6. The CDR3 spans 16 residues. This chain's CDR3 is CASSYLGTGGFNEQFF. Here the CDR3 DNA reads TGTGCCAGCAGTTACCTCGGGACAGGGGGTTTCAATGAGCAGTTCTTC.

On this clone itself: At one of its ends the junction is not consistent with the germline gene, which may arise from a read error. The rearrangement joins TRBV6-5 to TRBJ2-5; a weak D match, TRBD2 (5 bases). Germline CDR1 MNHEY, CDR2 SVGAGI. This CDR3 is built from 13 residues. In DNA form, the CDR3 reads TGTGCCAGCATGGACTTGTACCAGGAGACCCAGTACTTC. Translation: CASMDLYQETQYF.

The chain uses TRBV5-1 and TRBJ1-2; D possibly corresponds to TRBD1 (5 bases). Germline CDR1 is SGHRS and CDR2 is YFSETQ. This CDR3 contains 15 residues. The V and J ends lost 2 bases and 3 bases respectively, with 14 bases between them. The CDR3 reads CASSFGTWQDYGYTF. The CDR3 DNA follows: TGCGCCAGCAGCTTCGGGACTTGGCAGGACTATGGCTACACCTTC.

The chain has TRBV25-1 and TRBJ1-2; maybe TRBD1 (5 bases). The CDR3 sequence is 14 residues long. Trimming pared 1 base from V and 2 bases from J, leaving 8 bases between. Germline CDR1 is MGHDK and CDR2 is SYGVNS. This chain's CDR3 is CASSEFGQNYGYTF. The CDR3 nucleotides read TGTGCCAGCAGTGAATTTGGACAAAACTATGGCTACACCTTC.

This chain joins TRBV6-4 and TRBJ2-1; D possibly matches TRBD1 or TRBD2 (6 bases each). The CDR3 contains 15 residues. CDR1 and CDR2 from the germline V gene are MRHNA and SNTAGT. V was trimmed by 3 bases and J by 6 bases, leaving 15 bases between them. The CDR3, as DNA: TGTGCCAGCAGTGAATCAGGAGGGGGTCTCAATGAGCAGTTCTTC. Protein sequence: CASSESGGGLNEQFF.

The rearrangement links TRBV5-5 to TRBJ2-7, with D possibly TRBD1 on 6 matching bases. With 2 bases removed from V and 4 bases from J, the gap between germline ends came to 10 bases. This CDR3 has 13 residues. Germline V lookup: CDR1 SGHKS, CDR2 YYEKEE (reference sequence). The CDR3: CASSLARGYEQYF. CDR3 coding DNA: TGTGCCAGCAGCTTAGCCAGGGGATACGAGCAGTACTTC.

The genes are TRBV29-1 and TRBJ1-1; D remains ambiguous. There are 14 residues in the CDR3. V gave up 6 bases and J gave up 1 base, with 15 bases separating them. CDR1 and CDR2 (germline): SQVTM, ANQGSEA. DNA for the CDR3: TGCAGCGTAGATTTTGGGAAAACGAACACTGAAGCTTTCTTT. This gives the protein CSVDFGKTNTEAFF.

Concerning this clone itself: Other DNA sequences in this specimen translate into the identical CDR3. The chain joins TRBV4-1 to TRBJ2-5; D is uncertain. Germline-derived CDR1 and CDR2 are MGHRA and YSYEKL. Trimming cost V 3 bases and J 5 bases, with 7 bases left between them. The CDR3 spans 12 residues. CDR3 DNA sequence: TGCGCCAGCAGCCAGGGAAGGGAGACCCAGTACTTC. It translates to CASSQGRETQYF.

This chain connects TRBV6-5 to TRBJ2-4; 7 bases are shared with TRBD1. This CDR3 spans 15 amino acids. Germline-derived CDR1 and CDR2 are MNHEY and SVGAGI. The trim removed 6 bases at V and 6 bases at J, leaving 11 bases unmatched. Written as DNA, the CDR3 is TGTGCCAGCAGCCTTAGACAGGGAACAATAAACATTCAGTACTTC. Translation gives CASSLRQGTINIQYF.

This clone was seen just once. The V and J genes are TRBV11-3 and TRBJ2-3; D gene ambiguous. V was clipped by 3 bases and J by 6 bases, with 4 bases between them. The germline V gene encodes CDR1 SGHNT and CDR2 YENEEA. The CDR3 consists of 11 residues. The DNA for the CDR3 is TGTGCCAGCAGCTTGGGCGATACGCAGTATTTT. This translates into CASSLGDTQYF.

V usage is TRBV7-3 and J usage is TRBJ2-5; D may be TRBD2 (6 bases). Trimming shortened V by 2 bases and J by 3 bases, and 7 bases separated the two germline ends. There are 13 residues in the CDR3. Germline V CDR1 and CDR2: SGHTA, FQGTGA. The CDR3 sequence: CASSLWEEETQYF. The CDR3 DNA is TGTGCCAGCAGCTTATGGGAGGAAGAGACCCAGTACTTC.

This sequence joins TRBV13 and TRBJ2-1; 12 bases are a match to TRBD2. The CDR3 consists of 16 residues. Germline CDR1 is PRHDT and CDR2 is FYEKMQ (reference sequence). V lost 3 bases, J lost 5 bases, and 5 bases stayed unmatched. The CDR3 spells CASSFRTSGKDNEQFF. Written as DNA, the CDR3 is TGTGCCAGCAGCTTTCGGACTAGCGGGAAAGACAATGAGCAGTTCTTC.

The CDR3, as DNA: TGTGCCAGTAGTATGCGGGACAGGTCACCTGAAGCTTTCTTT. This codes for CASSMRDRSPEAFF. The rearrangement uses TRBV19 and TRBJ1-1; TRBD1 matches 8 bases. The V and J ends lost 3 bases and 6 bases, in that order; junction bases with no gene match: 6. This CDR3 is built from 14 residues. CDR1 LNHDA and CDR2 SQIVND come from the germline V gene (reference sequence). The entire variable domain, with the rest obtained from reference TRBV19 and TRBJ1-1, is as follows: DGGITQSPKYLFRKEGQNVTLSCEQNLNHDAMYWYRQDPGQGLRLIYYSQIVNDFQKGDIAEGYSVSREKKESFPLTVTSAQKNPTAFYLCASSMRDRSPEAFFGQGTRLTVV.

The chain joins TRBV7-8 to TRBJ2-1; 8 nucleotides match TRBD2. The CDR3 is 16 amino acids. Germline V gene data show CDR1 as SGHVS and CDR2 as FQNEAQ. Trimming took 1 base from V and 3 from J; bases not matched to a gene: 5. Here the CDR3 reads CASSLDWRGVYNEQFF. The CDR3, as DNA: TGTGCCAGCAGCTTAGACTGGCGGGGGGTCTACAATGAGCAGTTCTTC.

The genes are TRBV5-1 and TRBJ2-7; D is perhaps TRBD1 or TRBD2 (5 bases each). The germline gives CDR1 SGHRS, CDR2 YFSETQ. CDR3 length equals 16 residues. Trimming left V 3 bases short and J 0 bases short, with 16 bases between. CDR3 sequence (DNA): TGCGCCAGCAGCTGGGGCGGAGACGGGGCCTCCTACGAGCAGTACTTC. Amino acid sequence: CASSWGGDGASYEQYF.

This clone showed up just once. The chain has TRBV9 and TRBJ2-1; the match to TRBD2 covers 13 bases. J gave up 9 bases and V 0 bases, and 3 bases lay outside the gene matches. CDR3 length: 15 residues. CDR1 and CDR2 from the germline V gene are SGDLS and YYNGEE. Here the CDR3 reads CASSVEGLAGSEQFF. The CDR3 coding sequence is TGTGCCAGCAGCGTAGAGGGACTAGCGGGAAGTGAGCAGTTCTTC. The complete variable domain, with remaining parts taken from reference TRBV9 and TRBJ2-1, reads DSGVTQTPKHLITATGQRVTLRCSPRSGDLSVYWYQQSLDQGLQFLIQYYNGEERAKGNILERFSAQQFPDLHSELNLSSLELGDSALYFCASSVEGLAGSEQFFGPGTRLTVL.

The table lists this clone with a count of one. This sequence joins TRBV27 and TRBJ2-7; 7 bases are a match to TRBD1. Germline V gene sequence: CDR1 MNHEY, CDR2 SMNVEV (reference sequence). The CDR3 length is 13 residues. The V and J ends lost 7 bases and 1 base, in that order; junction bases with no gene match: 4. CDR3 amino acids: CASKTGDSYEQYF. The CDR3 DNA follows: TGTGCCAGCAAAACAGGGGATTCCTACGAGCAGTACTTC.

This clone was detected only once. Here the CDR3 reads CASSPTANTEAFF. In DNA form, the CDR3 reads TGTGCCAGCAGTCCGACAGCGAACACTGAAGCTTTCTTT. This sequence joins TRBV7-6 and TRBJ1-1, with D possibly being TRBD1 (5 bases). Trimming took off 6 bases at V and 1 base at J, with 9 bases between the two ends. Germline V gives CDR1 SGHVS, CDR2 FNYEAQ. The CDR3 contains 13 residues. The variable domain in full, completed from reference TRBV7-6 and TRBJ1-1, reads GAGVSQSPRYKVTKRGQDVALRCDPISGHVSLYWYRQALGQGPEFLTYFNYEAQQDKSGLPNDRFSAERPEGSISTLTIQRTEQRDSAMYRCASSPTANTEAFFGQGTRLTVV.

The chain combines TRBV4-1 with TRBJ2-5, with D unclear. The J call is uncertain, as TRBJ2-7 better fits the DNA end. The germline V gene encodes CDR1 MGHRA and CDR2 YSYEKL. This CDR3 comprises 13 residues. The CDR3 nucleotides are TGCGCCAGCAGCCAAGCAGGCTCCTACGAGCAGTACTTC. It is translated as CASSQAGSYEQYF.

The gene calls are TRBV2 and TRBJ2-7, with 9 positions matching TRBD1. CDR3 length: 16 amino acids. Germline V gives CDR1 SNHLY, CDR2 FYNNEI. The junction had 9 bases not matched to a gene; V was cut back by 6 bases and J by 0 bases. CDR3: CASSGSGTGLSYEQYF. The CDR3 nucleotides are TGTGCCAGCAGCGGGTCCGGGACAGGGCTCTCCTACGAGCAGTACTTC.

The genes are TRBV5-6 and TRBJ1-1, with D unclear. The CDR3 has 14 amino acids. The V end lost 0 bases, the J end lost 1 base, and 7 bases lay between the germline ends. Germline assignment: CDR1 SGHDT and CDR2 YYEEEE. The CDR3 here is CASSLEYTNTEAFF. CDR3 DNA: TGTGCCAGCAGCTTGGAATACACGAACACTGAAGCTTTCTTT.

V gene TRBV2 combines with J gene TRBJ2-4, with D possibly called TRBD1 or TRBD2 (5 bases each). CDR3 length: 14 residues. V lost 4 bases, J lost 0 bases, and 7 bases lay in between. Germline CDR1 reads SNHLY; CDR2 reads FYNNEI. In nucleotides, the CDR3 is TGTGCCAGCAGTGGGGGGACAGCCAAAAACATTCAGTACTTC. Its protein product is CASSGGTAKNIQYF.

The chain joins TRBV2 to TRBJ2-5; D gene uncertain. V gave up 3 bases and J gave up 0 bases, with 5 bases separating them. CDR3 length equals 13 residues. CDR1 and CDR2 (germline): SNHLY, FYNNEI. The CDR3 loop reads CASSEQYQETQYF. The CDR3 DNA reads TGTGCCAGCAGTGAGCAGTACCAAGAGACCCAGTACTTC. The variable domain in full, with the rest retrieved from reference TRBV2 and TRBJ2-5, is EPEVTQTPSHQVTQMGQEVILRCVPISNHLYFYWYRQILGQKVEFLVSFYNNEISEKSEIFDDQFSVERPDGSNFTLKIRSTKLEDSAMYFCASSEQYQETQYFGPGTRLLVL.

CDR3 sequence: CASSTRTYEQYF. In DNA, the CDR3 is TGTGCCAGCAGCACCCGGACCTACGAGCAGTACTTC. The chain combines TRBV7-8 with TRBJ2-7; D is uncertain. CDR3 length: 12 residues. In germline, CDR1 is SGHVS, CDR2 FQNEAQ. The V end lost 5 bases, the J end lost 2 bases, and 7 bases lay between the germline ends.

The CDR3 DNA is TGTGCAAGTCGCTTAGTTGCAACCGCGAACACCGGGGAGCTGTTTTTT. It codes for CASRLVATANTGELFF. The chain has TRBV12-2 and TRBJ2-2. TRBV12-2 represents a pseudogene. There are 16 residues in the CDR3.

The rearrangement links TRBV4-2 to TRBJ2-2; D is possibly TRBD1 or TRBD2 (5 bases each). Trimming stripped 3 bases from V and 4 bases from J, with 18 bases between. The germline CDR1 and CDR2 sequences are LGHNA and YNFKEQ. The CDR3 loop spans 17 amino acids. The CDR3 protein is CASSQGTGRVLTGELFF. CDR3 DNA: TGTGCCAGCAGCCAGGGGACGGGACGGGTCCTCACCGGGGAGCTGTTTTTT.

V and J are TRBV7-2 and TRBJ2-3, with 8 bases identical to TRBD2. This CDR3 contains 17 residues. V lost 6 bases to trimming and J lost 2 bases; unmatched junction nucleotides: 13. Germline loops: CDR1 SGHTA, CDR2 FQGNSA. CDR3 sequence: CASSLLPGGPPTDTQYF. Written as DNA, the CDR3 is TGTGCCAGCAGTTTATTACCGGGAGGGCCACCCACAGATACGCAGTATTTT.

This rearrangement joins TRBV5-6 to TRBJ1-2; TRBD1 aligns across 10 bases. The V segment lost 2 bases and the J segment 5 bases; nucleotides outside the gene matches: 6. The CDR3 runs 15 residues. Germline V gives CDR1 SGHDT, CDR2 YYEEEE. This CDR3 is CASSFGQGGRYGYTF. In DNA form, the CDR3 reads TGTGCCAGCAGCTTCGGACAGGGGGGGAGGTATGGCTACACCTTC.

The genes are TRBV4-3 and TRBJ1-1, with D maybe TRBD1 (5 bases). Germline loops: CDR1 LGHNA, CDR2 YSLEER. The germline V and J ends were trimmed by 0 bases and 1 base, with 9 bases remaining between them. This CDR3 is 15 amino acids long. This CDR3 reads CASSQDQGPNTEAFF. The CDR3 nucleotides read TGCGCCAGCAGCCAAGATCAGGGACCGAACACTGAAGCTTTCTTT.

The chain joins TRBV21-1 to TRBJ2-7. TRBV21-1 is annotated as a pseudogene. This CDR3 contains 15 residues. Here the CDR3 DNA reads TGTGCCAGCAGCAAAGCTGGAAAGGGTACCGACGAGCAGTACTTC. Translating it yields CASSKAGKGTDEQYF.

J is TRBJ2-3 and V is TRBV16; weak D call: TRBD2 (5 bases). With 4 bases removed from V and 0 bases from J, the gap between germline ends came to 14 bases. The germline CDR1 and CDR2 sequences are KGHSY and FQNENV. This CDR3 is 16 amino acids long. The CDR3 sequence: CASSRETIHSTDTQYF. DNA for the CDR3: TGTGCCAGCAGCCGAGAGACTATACATAGCACAGATACGCAGTATTTT.

The sample holds one count of this clone. The chain carries TRBV6-1 and TRBJ2-1; the match to TRBD2 covers 9 bases. The CDR3 contains 16 residues. V gave up 2 bases and J gave up 4 bases; unmatched junction bases: 6. CDR1 is MNHNS and CDR2 is SASEGT in the germline V gene. In DNA form, the CDR3 reads TGTGCCAGCAGTGAAATAGCGGGAGTTAATTACAATGAGCAGTTCTTC. It yields the protein CASSEIAGVNYNEQFF.